The 17 T cell receptor beta chains below were found in one sample sequenced in a study of blood T cells in healthy people across ages. Primed by a sample-barcoded 5' primer and a J-beta primer mix, a second PCR proceeded for 7 to 11 cycles. MiXCR, applied by TCRdb to the 5' RACE reads, yields one record per CDR3 protein. The sample yields just over 1 million distinct CDR3 sequences, under 45% seen once. The sample was blood. The receptors were gathered from a woman aged 55-70 years in good health.

The V and J genes are TRBV27 and TRBJ2-5; 8 bases agree with TRBD2. V shed 4 bases, J shed 2 bases, and the junction held 9 bases outside the gene matches. CDR1 and CDR2 from the germline V gene are MNHEY and SMNVEV (reference sequence). The CDR3 runs to 16 residues. In nucleotides, the CDR3 is TGTGCCAGCAGTTCCTCGGGAGGGCCGGGGCAAGAGACCCAGTACTTC. Translation gives CASSSSGGPGQETQYF.

This clonotype was recorded many times. The genes are TRBV9 and TRBJ2-7, with D possibly matching TRBD1 (5 bases). From germline, CDR1 is SGDLS and CDR2 YYNGEE. The CDR3 loop spans 13 amino acids. The V end lost 5 bases, the J end lost 1 base, and 10 bases lay between the germline ends. As DNA, the CDR3 is TGTGCCAGCAGTGTTTCAGGGTCCTACGAGCAGTACTTC. Its protein product is CASSVSGSYEQYF.

J is TRBJ2-3 and V is TRBV6-6; no definite D call. The CDR3 is made up of 15 amino acids. Germline V CDR1 and CDR2: MNHNY, SVGAGI (reference sequence). The V end was cut by 8 bases, the J end by 2 bases, with 17 bases between. This CDR3 reads CASAGQQRHTDTQYF. In nucleotides, the CDR3 is TGTGCCAGCGCTGGTCAACAGCGCCACACAGATACGCAGTATTTT.

V is TRBV7-6 and J is TRBJ1-4; D might be TRBD1 (5 bases). V was pared by 3 bases and J by 3 bases, with 14 bases between. The length of the CDR3 is 16 residues. Germline-derived CDR1 and CDR2 are SGHVS and FNYEAQ. The CDR3 spells CASSLSVDRANEKLFF. The DNA for the CDR3 is TGTGCCAGCAGCTTGAGTGTAGACAGAGCTAATGAAAAACTGTTTTTT.

The chain couples TRBV20-1 to TRBJ2-2; D ambiguous. The V gene lost 6 bases and the J gene lost 4 bases, with 12 bases spanning the gap. Germline V gene data show CDR1 as DFQATT and CDR2 as SNEGSKA (reference sequence). This CDR3 has 13 residues. Written as DNA, the CDR3 is TGCAGTGCCCTGGACCACTCCACCGGGGAGCTGTTTTTT. Translation: CSALDHSTGELFF.

The rearrangement joins TRBV20-1 to TRBJ2-1, with D maybe TRBD1 (5 bases). Trimming removed 4 bases from V and 0 bases from J, with 13 bases in between. CDR1 and CDR2 (germline): DFQATT, SNEGSKA (reference sequence). CDR3 length: 15 residues. CDR3 sequence: CSATPRVGSYNEQFF. CDR3 DNA sequence: TGCAGTGCTACGCCCAGGGTAGGCTCCTACAATGAGCAGTTCTTC.

V usage is TRBV10-3 and J usage is TRBJ1-5; 9 nucleotides line up with TRBD1. Trimming cost V 11 bases and J 7 bases; bases outside gene matches: 9. Germline loops: CDR1 ENHRY, CDR2 SYGVKD. The CDR3 contains 13 residues. DNA of the CDR3: TGTGCCGTTCAACAGGGGGCTAACCAGCCCCAGCATTTT. Translation: CAVQQGANQPQHF.

The rearrangement joins TRBV20-1 to TRBJ2-5; 9 nucleotides align to TRBD2. The CDR3 covers 15 residues. The V segment lost 0 bases and the J segment 2 bases; nucleotides outside the gene matches: 4. Germline assignment: CDR1 DFQATT and CDR2 SNEGSKA (reference sequence). As DNA, the CDR3 is TGCAGTGCTAGAGATAGTACTAGCGGGCAAGAGACCCAGTACTTC. It specifies CSARDSTSGQETQYF.

This clonotype occurred a few times. V usage is TRBV28 and J usage is TRBJ2-5, with D possibly being TRBD2 (7 bases). This CDR3 region has 12 residues. CDR1 is MDHEN, CDR2 SYDVKM, per germline. With 10 bases removed from V and 5 bases from J, the gap between germline ends came to 14 bases. In nucleotides, the CDR3 is TGTGCCATACGGGGGGCCCTGGAGACCCAGTACTTC. Translated, it gives CAIRGALETQYF.

This clonotype was counted between two and nine times. The chain carries TRBV9 and TRBJ2-1, with D perhaps being TRBD1 or TRBD2 (5 bases each). V was clipped by 0 bases and J by 0 bases, with 16 bases between them. The germline V gene has CDR1 SGDLS and CDR2 YYNGEE. The CDR3 has 18 residues. CDR3 coding DNA: TGTGCCAGCAGCGTAGACGAGGGGTACCACAACTCCTACAATGAGCAGTTCTTC. Translated: CASSVDEGYHNSYNEQFF. Complete variable domain (other parts from reference TRBV9 and TRBJ2-1): DSGVTQTPKHLITATGQRVTLRCSPRSGDLSVYWYQQSLDQGLQFLIQYYNGEERAKGNILERFSAQQFPDLHSELNLSSLELGDSALYFCASSVDEGYHNSYNEQFFGPGTRLTVL.

In this sample, this clonotype turned up a few times. The CDR3 region has the DNA TGTGCCAGCAGTTACCCGCCAGGGGGTATCTCACCCCTCCACTTT. Its translation is CASSYPPGGISPLHF. The rearrangement links TRBV6-2 or TRBV6-3 to TRBJ1-6, with 7 bases lining up with TRBD1. Germline V gene lookup returns CDR1 MNHEY and CDR2 SVGEGT. Losses at the gene ends were 2 bases for V and 10 bases for J; bases not matched to a gene: 8. CDR3 length equals 15 residues.

The V and J genes are TRBV5-6 and TRBJ2-2; 7 bases are shared with TRBD1. Germline V gene sequence: CDR1 SGHDT, CDR2 YYEEEE. This CDR3 is 13 amino acids long. With V trimmed by 7 bases and J by 6 bases, 6 bases remained unmatched. The CDR3 DNA follows: TGTGCCAGCTTAACAGGGGACGCCGGGGAGCTGTTTTTT. It codes for CASLTGDAGELFF.

This chain uses TRBV21-1 with TRBJ1-1. TRBV21-1 is a pseudogene segment. This CDR3 comprises 15 residues. The CDR3 DNA is TGTGCCAGCACCATGACTCTCCGTGGGGACACTGAAGCTTTCTTT. It encodes CASTMTLRGDTEAFF.

This clonotype came up a few times. V and J are TRBV28 and TRBJ2-7; 10 bases fit TRBD1. This CDR3 is built from 13 residues. The junction had 6 bases not matched to a gene; V was cut back by 6 bases and J by 7 bases. CDR1 and CDR2 (germline): MDHEN, SYDVKM. The CDR3 here is CASRGTGAEEQYF. CDR3 in DNA: TGTGCCAGCAGGGGGACAGGGGCCGAGGAGCAGTACTTC.

Only a few counts were recorded for this clonotype. The rearrangement links TRBV6-1 to TRBJ2-5; 8 nucleotides agree with TRBD1. Trimming removed 2 bases from V and 4 bases from J; junction bases left unmatched: 9. Germline V CDR1 and CDR2: MNHNS, SASEGT. The CDR3 length is 16 residues. This CDR3 is CASSEIKGQGGETQYF. The CDR3, as DNA: TGTGCCAGCAGTGAAATTAAAGGACAGGGAGGAGAGACCCAGTACTTC.

V and J are TRBV29-1 and TRBJ2-1; D is perhaps TRBD1 (7 bases). The CDR3 has 15 residues. The germline V gene encodes CDR1 SQVTM and CDR2 ANQGSEA. V gave up 6 bases and J gave up 5 bases, with 20 bases separating them. CDR3 region: CSVAPLAGGNNEQFF. CDR3 coding DNA: TGCAGCGTCGCGCCGTTGGCAGGGGGGAACAATGAGCAGTTCTTC.

On this clonotype itself: The germline gene is not matched at one end of the junction; a read error may be the cause. The chain carries TRBV3-1 and TRBJ2-3; the D call may be TRBD1 or TRBD2 (5 bases each). This CDR3 has 15 residues. From germline, CDR1 is LGHDT and CDR2 YNNKEL (reference sequence). The CDR3 bases are TGTGCCAGCAGCAAAGAGGGGAAAGGCACAGATACGCAGTATTTT. Its protein is CASSKEGKGTDTQYF.